The rows below give T cell receptor beta chains drawn from one sample of a study of blood T cells in healthy people across ages. TCRdb redid the calling of the 5' RACE reads with MiXCR, one entry per CDR3 protein. The sample lists approximately 2,000,000 distinct CDR3 sequences, about 39% occurring once. The sample was blood. These receptors were collected from a human donor in good health. Each CDR3 is given with its conserved first and last residue. Fields, in order: J gene, clone size, V gene, D gene, CDR3 protein, CDR3 DNA. A D gene is named only where the DNA matches it firmly. Some rows mark clone size as missing; the rest say once, few, many or name a class of expanded clone.

>TRBJ2-1|few|TRBV5-1|TRBD1
CASSPGQVAAATYNEQFF
TGCGCCAGCAGCCCGGGACAGGTAGCGGCCGCGACCTACAATGAGCAGTTCTTC
>TRBJ2-1|few|TRBV7-3|TRBD2
CASSRGGAYDNEQFF
TGTGCCAGCAGCCGCGGGGGGGCCTACGACAATGAGCAGTTCTTC
>TRBJ2-1|NA|TRBV12-3/TRBV12-4|NA
CASGQGRYNEQFF
TGTGCCAGCGGTCAGGGCCGCTACAATGAGCAGTTCTTC
>TRBJ1-1|NA|TRBV20-1|NA
CSASPVTEAFF
TGCAGTGCTAGCCCCGTCACTGAAGCTTTCTTT
>TRBJ1-4|few|TRBV4-3|NA
CASSQEGGSGDGNEKLFF
TGCGCCAGCAGCCAAGAAGGGGGATCGGGAGATGGTAATGAAAAACTGTTTTTT
>TRBJ1-4|few|TRBV6-5|TRBD1
CASRTRGLGEKLFF
TGTGCCAGCCGGACGAGGGGGCTCGGTGAAAAACTGTTTTTT
>TRBJ1-6|NA|TRBV4-1|NA
CASSQEDSGSPLHF
TGCGCCAGCAGCCAAGAGGATTCGGGGTCACCCCTCCACTTT
>TRBJ2-6|NA|TRBV7-3|NA
CASGLMRATTSGANVLTF
TGTGCCAGCGGCTTAATGAGGGCTACCACATCTGGGGCCAACGTCCTGACTTTC
>TRBJ2-6|NA|TRBV4-2|TRBD1
CASSQSPTGAGANVLTF
TGTGCCAGCAGCCAATCCCCGACAGGGGCTGGGGCCAACGTCCTGACTTTC
>TRBJ1-2|few|TRBV29-1|TRBD1
CSSGPGQGDGYTF
TGCAGCTCCGGACCAGGACAGGGAGATGGCTACACCTTC
>TRBJ2-7|few|TRBV9|TRBD1
CASSVEVRGPLSEQYF
TGTGCCAGCAGCGTAGAGGTGAGGGGGCCCCTTTCCGAGCAGTACTTC
>TRBJ2-7|NA|TRBV2|NA
CASRNQTVSYEQYF
TGTGCCAGCAGGAACCAGACGGTCTCCTACGAGCAGTACTTC
>TRBJ2-3|NA|TRBV13|NA
CASSLIISDTQYF
TGTGCCAGCAGCTTGATTATTTCAGATACGCAGTATTTT
>TRBJ1-2|few|TRBV20-1|NA
CSARDGRTAYYGYTF
TGCAGTGCTAGAGATGGCAGAACCGCTTACTATGGCTACACCTTC
>TRBJ2-6|NA|TRBV7-3|NA
CASNRSGPSGANVLTF
TGTGCCAGCAACCGCTCGGGCCCCTCTGGGGCCAACGTCCTGACTTTC
>TRBJ2-1|few|TRBV3-1|TRBD2
CASSQGLSRGEQFF
TGTGCCAGCAGCCAGGGACTATCGAGGGGTGAGCAGTTCTTC
>TRBJ2-4|NA|TRBV4-3|TRBD1
CASSQDPGGARIQYF
TGCGCCAGCAGCCAAGATCCAGGGGGCGCGCGGATTCAGTACTTC
>TRBJ1-4|NA|TRBV6-6|TRBD1
CASSSGQGAIIEKLFF
TGTGCCAGCAGTTCGGGGCAGGGGGCTATAATTGAAAAACTGTTTTTT
>TRBJ1-6|NA|TRBV7-9|NA
CASSLDQFLGSPLHF
TGTGCCAGCAGCTTAGATCAGTTCCTCGGTTCACCCCTCCACTTT
>TRBJ2-1|many|TRBV28|NA
CASSPTNYNEQFF
TGTGCCAGCAGTCCCACAAACTACAATGAGCAGTTCTTC
>TRBJ2-2|few|TRBV28|NA
CASSPTTGGNTGELFF
TGTGCCAGCAGTCCAACGACTGGCGGGAACACCGGGGAGCTGTTTTTT
>TRBJ2-7|NA|TRBV20-1|NA
CSAWDLYEQYF
TGCAGTGCCTGGGATTTATACGAGCAGTACTTC
>TRBJ1-1|NA|TRBV10-3|NA
CAISSTGETEAFF
TGTGCCATCAGTTCGACAGGAGAAACTGAAGCTTTCTTT
>TRBJ2-4|few|TRBV7-9|TRBD2
CASSPPGTSGGNEQYF
TGTGCCAGCAGCCCCCCCGGGACTAGCGGGGGCAATGAGCAGTACTTC
>TRBJ2-3|NA|TRBV29-1|NA
CSVIDTYTDTQYF
TGCAGCGTTATCGACACCTACACAGATACGCAGTATTTT
>TRBJ2-7|NA|TRBV12-3/TRBV12-4|NA
CASRGRDTYYEQYF
TGTGCCAGCAGGGGTAGGGACACATACTACGAGCAGTACTTC
>TRBJ2-1|NA|TRBV24-1|NA
CATSDPRDRGTSGAYNEQFF
TGTGCCACCAGTGATCCCCGGGACAGGGGGACTAGCGGAGCCTACAATGAGCAGTTCTTC
>TRBJ1-6|NA|TRBV3-1|NA
CASSQGDRGANSPLHF
TGTGCCAGCAGCCAAGGAGACCGGGGCGCTAATTCACCCCTCCACTTT
>TRBJ1-2|NA|TRBV29-1|NA
CSAQPTATLGDYTF
TGCAGCGCCCAACCCACAGCAACCTTAGGGGACTACACCTTC
>TRBJ2-5|once|TRBV20-1|TRBD1
CSARGQGAPETQYF
TGCAGTGCTAGAGGACAGGGGGCCCCAGAGACCCAGTACTTC
>TRBJ1-4|few|TRBV29-1|TRBD1
CSVGGDRLNEKLFF
TGCAGCGTTGGGGGGGACAGACTAAATGAAAAACTGTTTTTT
>TRBJ2-7|NA|TRBV7-9|NA
CASSEGRVYEQYF
TGTGCCAGCAGCGAGGGCAGAGTCTACGAGCAGTACTTC
>TRBJ2-1|NA|TRBV6-2/TRBV6-3|NA
CASSYDDGYNEQFF
TGTGCCAGCAGTTACGATGACGGCTACAATGAGCAGTTCTTC
>TRBJ1-2|NA|TRBV9|TRBD1
CASSVDPGTGYGYTF
TGTGCCAGCAGCGTAGACCCAGGGACAGGGTATGGCTACACCTTC
>TRBJ1-5|NA|TRBV12-3/TRBV12-4|NA
CASSFGGASNQPQHF
TGTGCCAGCAGTTTTGGAGGAGCTAGCAATCAGCCCCAGCATTTT
>TRBJ2-7|NA|TRBV14|NA
CASSPSWPYEQYF
TGTGCCAGCAGCCCCTCCTGGCCCTACGAGCAGTACTTC
>TRBJ1-2|few|TRBV20-1|NA
CSARDTTTLQYGYTF
TGCAGTGCTAGAGATACCACGACCCTCCAATATGGCTACACCTTC
>TRBJ2-5|NA|TRBV6-1|NA
CASSKGHLLQETQYF
TGTGCCAGCAGTAAAGGACACCTGCTCCAAGAGACCCAGTACTTC
>TRBJ2-7|many|TRBV27|TRBD1
CASSFGQGGTYEQYF
TGTGCCAGCAGTTTCGGACAGGGGGGAACCTACGAGCAGTACTTC
>TRBJ1-5|few|TRBV5-6|NA
CASTRSGTGNQPQHF
TGTGCCAGCACCCGATCCGGGACGGGCAATCAGCCCCAGCATTTT
>TRBJ2-1|NA|TRBV27|TRBD1
CASSNRGPSYNEQFF
TGTGCCAGCAGCAACAGGGGTCCCTCCTACAATGAGCAGTTCTTC
>TRBJ2-1|NA|TRBV2|NA
CASSELGAGSSYNEQFF
TGTGCCAGCAGTGAATTGGGGGCGGGAAGCTCCTACAATGAGCAGTTCTTC
>TRBJ1-1|NA|TRBV6-1|NA
CASNPQPTLNTEAFF
TGTGCCAGCAACCCTCAGCCAACCTTGAACACTGAAGCTTTCTTT
>TRBJ1-2|few|TRBV6-1|NA
CASSESGGLDGYTF
TGTGCCAGCAGTGAAAGCGGAGGATTAGATGGCTACACCTTC
>TRBJ1-5|NA|TRBV20-1|NA
CSARRAFGDQPQHF
TGCAGTGCTAGGCGGGCCTTTGGCGATCAGCCCCAGCATTTT
>TRBJ1-1|few|TRBV12-3/TRBV12-4|NA
CASSFRDLLIRDTEAFF
TGTGCCAGCAGCTTCCGGGACTTACTCATTAGGGACACTGAAGCTTTCTTT